This T cell receptor (beta chain) is from a study of cytomegalovirus exposure and HLA in healthy donors. On this clone itself: Antigen: not known.

General study findings and limits: It was reported that the classifier diagnosed cytomegalovirus status with high specificity and sensitivity in both the original and validation cohorts. Accurate HLA-A and HLA-B prediction from TCR beta sequences was reported for most subjects.

Primers for the PCR totalled 60 Vbeta and 13 Jbeta. Sequenced by immunoSEQ multiplex PCR; TCRdb stores in-frame clones only, minus some. The table shows about 130,000 clones, with 65% to 85% occurring only once. The CDR3 runs 15 residues. Germline V CDR1 and CDR2: MNHEY, SVGAGI. Trimming cost V 5 bases and J 0 bases, with 14 bases left between them. The gene calls are TRBV6-5 and TRBJ2-7; D is uncertain. The material sequenced was PBMCs. This receptor was identified in a boy between 10 and 17 years old in good health and CMV-seronegative. This CDR3 reads CASSQTWRHSYEQYF. DNA of the CDR3: TGTGCCAGCAGTCAGACCTGGCGGCACTCCTACGAGCAGTACTTC.